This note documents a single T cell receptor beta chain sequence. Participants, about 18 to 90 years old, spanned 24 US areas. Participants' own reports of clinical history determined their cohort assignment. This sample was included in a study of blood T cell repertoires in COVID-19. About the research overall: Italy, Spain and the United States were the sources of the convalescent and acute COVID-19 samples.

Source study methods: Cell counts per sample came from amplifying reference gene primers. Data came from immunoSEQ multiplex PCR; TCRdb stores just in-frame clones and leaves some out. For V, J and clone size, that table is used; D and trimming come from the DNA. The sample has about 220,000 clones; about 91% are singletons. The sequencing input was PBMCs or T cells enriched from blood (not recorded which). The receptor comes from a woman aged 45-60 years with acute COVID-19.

The CDR3 region has the DNA TGTGCCAGTAGTATAGATGACGCGGACTACACCGGGGAGCTGTTTTTT. It translates to CASSIDDADYTGELFF. The chain combines TRBV19 with TRBJ2-2; TRBD2 is a possible D gene (5 bases). The CDR3 has 16 amino acids. V was trimmed by 0 bases and J by 3 bases, leaving 11 bases between them. Germline V gene sequence: CDR1 LNHDA, CDR2 SQIVND (reference sequence).